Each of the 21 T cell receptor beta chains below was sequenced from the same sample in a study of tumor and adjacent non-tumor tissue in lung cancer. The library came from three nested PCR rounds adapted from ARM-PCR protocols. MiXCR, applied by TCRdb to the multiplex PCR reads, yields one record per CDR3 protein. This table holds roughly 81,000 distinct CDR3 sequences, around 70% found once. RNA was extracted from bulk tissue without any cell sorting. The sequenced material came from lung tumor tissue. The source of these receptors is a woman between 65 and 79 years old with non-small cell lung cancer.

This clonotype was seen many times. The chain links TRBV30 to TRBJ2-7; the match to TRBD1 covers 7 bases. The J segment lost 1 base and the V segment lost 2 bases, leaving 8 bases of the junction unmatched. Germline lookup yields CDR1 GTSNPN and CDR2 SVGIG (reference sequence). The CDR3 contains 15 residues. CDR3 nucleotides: TGTGCCTGGAGTATCACCGGACAGGCGTCCTACGAGCAGTACTTC. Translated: CAWSITGQASYEQYF.

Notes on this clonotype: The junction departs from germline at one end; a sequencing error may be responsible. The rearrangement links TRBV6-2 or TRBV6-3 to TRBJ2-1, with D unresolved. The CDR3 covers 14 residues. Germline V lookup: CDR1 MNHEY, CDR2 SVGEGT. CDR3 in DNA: TGTGCAAGCAGCTACTCTGCCTCCTACAATGATCAGTTCTTC. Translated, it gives CASSYSASYNDQFF.

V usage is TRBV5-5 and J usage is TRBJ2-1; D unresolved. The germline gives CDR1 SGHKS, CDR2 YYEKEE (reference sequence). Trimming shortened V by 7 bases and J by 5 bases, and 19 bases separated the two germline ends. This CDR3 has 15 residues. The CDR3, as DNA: TGTGCCAGCTGCCCTCAATTGTGGGTTAACAATGAGCAGTTCTTC. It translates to CASCPQLWVNNEQFF. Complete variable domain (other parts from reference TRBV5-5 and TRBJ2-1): DAGVTQSPTHLIKTRGQQVTLRCSPISGHKSVSWYQQVLGQGPQFIFQYYEKEERGRGNFPDRFSARQFPNYSSELNVNALLLGDSALYLCASCPQLWVNNEQFFGPGTRLTVL.

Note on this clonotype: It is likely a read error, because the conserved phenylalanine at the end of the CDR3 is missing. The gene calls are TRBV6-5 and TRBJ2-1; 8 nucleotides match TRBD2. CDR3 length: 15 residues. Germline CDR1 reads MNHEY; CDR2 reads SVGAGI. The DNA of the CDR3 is TGTGCCAGTAGTTACTCGGCGATTAGCGGGAAGGGGCAGTTCTTA. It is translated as CASSYSAISGKGQFL.

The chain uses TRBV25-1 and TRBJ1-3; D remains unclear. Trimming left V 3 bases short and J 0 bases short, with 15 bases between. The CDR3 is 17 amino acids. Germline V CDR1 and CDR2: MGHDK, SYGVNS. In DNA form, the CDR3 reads TGTGCCAGCAGTGAGTTCGCAGTTTGTAGCTCTGGAAACACCATATATTTT. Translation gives CASSEFAVCSSGNTIYF.

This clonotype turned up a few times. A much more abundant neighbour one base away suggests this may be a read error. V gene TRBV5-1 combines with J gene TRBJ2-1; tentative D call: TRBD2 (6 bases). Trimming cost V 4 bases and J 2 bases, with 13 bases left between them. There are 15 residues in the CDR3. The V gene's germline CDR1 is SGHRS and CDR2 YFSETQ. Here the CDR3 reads CASSAGPEAYNEQFF. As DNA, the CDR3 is TGCGCCAGCAGCGCGGGACCCGAGGCCTACAATGAGCAGTTCTTC.

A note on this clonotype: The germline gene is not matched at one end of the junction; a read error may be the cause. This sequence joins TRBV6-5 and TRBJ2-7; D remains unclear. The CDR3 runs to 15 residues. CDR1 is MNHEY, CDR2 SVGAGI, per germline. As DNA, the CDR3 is TGTGCCAGTAGTTACTCGACACGCACAACCTACGAGCAGTACTTC. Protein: CASSYSTRTTYEQYF.

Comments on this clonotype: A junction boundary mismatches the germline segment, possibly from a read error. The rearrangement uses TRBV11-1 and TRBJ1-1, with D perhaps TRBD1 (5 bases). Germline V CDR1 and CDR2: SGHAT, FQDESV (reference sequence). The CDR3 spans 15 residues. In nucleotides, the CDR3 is TGTGCAAGCAATGGTCGGGCAGGGCCATTCACTGAAGCTTTCTTT. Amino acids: CASNGRAGPFTEAFF.

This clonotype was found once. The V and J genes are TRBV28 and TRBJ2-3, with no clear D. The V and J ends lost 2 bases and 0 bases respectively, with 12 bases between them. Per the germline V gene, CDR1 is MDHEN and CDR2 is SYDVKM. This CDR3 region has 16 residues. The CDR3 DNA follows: TGTGCCAGCAGTTTAAATCTTGGAACTAGCACAGATACGCAGTATTTT. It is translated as CASSLNLGTSTDTQYF.

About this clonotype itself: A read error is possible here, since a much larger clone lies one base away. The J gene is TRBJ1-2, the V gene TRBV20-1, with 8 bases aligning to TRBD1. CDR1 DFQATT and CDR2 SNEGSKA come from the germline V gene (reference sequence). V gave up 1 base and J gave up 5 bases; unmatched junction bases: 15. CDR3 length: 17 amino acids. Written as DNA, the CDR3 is TGCAGTGCTAGAGTTACGGGACAGGCAAGCGGATTTTATGGCTACACCTTC. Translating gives CSARVTGQASGFYGYTF.

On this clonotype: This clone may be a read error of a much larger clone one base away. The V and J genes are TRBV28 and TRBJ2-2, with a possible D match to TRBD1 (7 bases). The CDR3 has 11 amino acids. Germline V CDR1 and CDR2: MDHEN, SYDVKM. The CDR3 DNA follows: TGTGCCAGCAGTTCCAGGGGGGAGCTGGTTTTT. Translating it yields CASSSRGELVF.

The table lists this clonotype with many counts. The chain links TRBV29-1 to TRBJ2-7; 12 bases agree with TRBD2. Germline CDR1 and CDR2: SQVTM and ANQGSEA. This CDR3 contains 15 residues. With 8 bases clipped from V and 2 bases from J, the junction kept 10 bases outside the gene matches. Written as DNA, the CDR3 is TGCAGCATTGGACTAGCGGGACGTAGGACCTACGAGCAGTACTTC. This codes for CSIGLAGRRTYEQYF.

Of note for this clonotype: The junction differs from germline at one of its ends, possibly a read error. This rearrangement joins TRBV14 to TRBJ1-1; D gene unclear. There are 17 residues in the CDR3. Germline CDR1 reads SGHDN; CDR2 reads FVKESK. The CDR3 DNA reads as TGTACCAGCAGACAAGATCTCTGGGCAACCGGGAACACTGAAGCTTTCTTT. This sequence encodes CTSRQDLWATGNTEAFF.

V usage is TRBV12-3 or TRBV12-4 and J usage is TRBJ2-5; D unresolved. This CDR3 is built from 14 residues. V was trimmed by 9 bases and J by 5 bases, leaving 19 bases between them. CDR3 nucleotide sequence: TGTGCCAGTAGTATTCCTGGGCGACATGAGACCCAGTACTTC. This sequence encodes CASSIPGRHETQYF.

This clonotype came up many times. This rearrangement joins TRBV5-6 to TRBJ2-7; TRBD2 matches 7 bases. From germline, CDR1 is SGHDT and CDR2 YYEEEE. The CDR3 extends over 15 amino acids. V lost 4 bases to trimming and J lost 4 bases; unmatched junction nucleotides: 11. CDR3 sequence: CASSPWRESIYEQYF. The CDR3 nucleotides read TGTGCCAGCAGCCCTTGGCGGGAGTCGATTTACGAGCAGTACTTC.

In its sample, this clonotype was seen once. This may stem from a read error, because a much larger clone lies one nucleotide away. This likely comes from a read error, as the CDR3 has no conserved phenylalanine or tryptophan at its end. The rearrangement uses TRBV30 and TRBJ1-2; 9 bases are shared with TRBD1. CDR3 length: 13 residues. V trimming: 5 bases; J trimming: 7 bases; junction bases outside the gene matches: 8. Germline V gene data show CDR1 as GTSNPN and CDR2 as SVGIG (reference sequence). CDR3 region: CAWGDRDRGGYTC. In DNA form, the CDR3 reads TGTGCCTGGGGGGACAGGGATAGAGGTGGCTACACCTGC.

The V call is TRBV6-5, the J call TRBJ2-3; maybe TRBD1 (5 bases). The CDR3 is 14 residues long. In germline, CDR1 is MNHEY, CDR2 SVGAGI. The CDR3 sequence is CVNRLPGDPDTQYF. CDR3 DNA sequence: TGTGTCAACAGGCTGCCTGGCGACCCAGATACGCAGTATTTT.

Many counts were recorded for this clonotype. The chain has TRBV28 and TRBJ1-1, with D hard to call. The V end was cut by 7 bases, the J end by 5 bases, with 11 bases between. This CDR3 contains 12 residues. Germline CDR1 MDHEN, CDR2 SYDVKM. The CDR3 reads CASNGRGTEAFF. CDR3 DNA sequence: TGTGCCAGCAACGGTCGGGGAACTGAAGCTTTCTTT.

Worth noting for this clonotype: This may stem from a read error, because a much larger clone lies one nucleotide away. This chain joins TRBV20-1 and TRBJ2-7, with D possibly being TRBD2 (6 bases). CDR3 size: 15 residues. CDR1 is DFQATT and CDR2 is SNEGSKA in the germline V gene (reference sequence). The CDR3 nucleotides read TGCAATGCTAGAAGGGCTGGCGGGATCTCCTACGAGCAGTACTTC. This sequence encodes CNARRAGGISYEQYF.

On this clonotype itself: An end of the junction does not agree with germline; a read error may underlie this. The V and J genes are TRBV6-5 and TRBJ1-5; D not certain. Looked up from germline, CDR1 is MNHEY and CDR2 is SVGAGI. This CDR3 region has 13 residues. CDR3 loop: CTSAGYSNQPQHF. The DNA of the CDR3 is TGTACCAGCGCAGGATACAGCAATCAGCCCCAGCATTTT.

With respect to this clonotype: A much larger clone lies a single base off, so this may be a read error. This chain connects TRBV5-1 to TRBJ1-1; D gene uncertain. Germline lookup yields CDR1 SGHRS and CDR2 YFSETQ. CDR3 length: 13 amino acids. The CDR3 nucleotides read TGCGCCATCAGCTTTCAACTAAACACTGAAGCTTTCTTT. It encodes CAISFQLNTEAFF.